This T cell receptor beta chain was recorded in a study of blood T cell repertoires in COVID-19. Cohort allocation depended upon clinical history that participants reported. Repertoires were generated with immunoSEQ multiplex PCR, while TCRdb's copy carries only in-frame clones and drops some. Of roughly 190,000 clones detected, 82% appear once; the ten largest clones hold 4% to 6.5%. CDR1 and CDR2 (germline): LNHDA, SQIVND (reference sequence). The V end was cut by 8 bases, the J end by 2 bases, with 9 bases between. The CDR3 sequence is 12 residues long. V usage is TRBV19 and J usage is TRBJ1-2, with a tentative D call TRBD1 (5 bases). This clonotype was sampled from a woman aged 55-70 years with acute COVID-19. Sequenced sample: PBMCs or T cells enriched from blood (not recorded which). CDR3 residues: CASSRGNYGYTF. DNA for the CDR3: TGTGCCAGTTCCCGGGGGAACTATGGCTACACCTTC.